Below are 4 T cell receptor beta chains sequenced from a single sample in a study of cytomegalovirus exposure and HLA in healthy donors. Primers included in the PCR were 60 Vbeta and 13 Jbeta primers. Sequenced by immunoSEQ multiplex PCR; TCRdb stores in-frame clones only, minus some. This sample has about 70,000 clones; 86% occur once, and the top ten carry 1.5% to 2%. Input material: PBMCs. All receptors come from a woman aged 30 to 39 in good health and CMV-seronegative.

V usage is TRBV6-1 and J usage is TRBJ2-3; a possible D gene is TRBD2 (7 bases). V lost 7 bases and J 8 bases, leaving 16 bases between the germline ends. Germline V CDR1 and CDR2: MNHNS, SASEGT. This CDR3 comprises 13 residues. The CDR3 bases are TGTGCCAGCAACGGGGGCGGGAGCGGTACGCAGTATTTT. This translates into CASNGGGSGTQYF.

The rearrangement joins TRBV18 to TRBJ2-2, with 9 bases identical to TRBD1. V gave up 5 bases and J gave up 1 base; unmatched junction bases: 5. The V gene's germline CDR1 is KGHSH and CDR2 LQKENI. The CDR3 runs 16 residues. The CDR3 protein is CASSEQGAQNTGELFF. Here the CDR3 DNA reads TGTGCCAGCTCAGAACAGGGGGCTCAGAACACCGGGGAGCTGTTTTTT.

The chain carries TRBV4-1 and TRBJ1-2; tentatively, D is TRBD1 (5 bases). The germline CDR1 and CDR2 sequences are MGHRA and YSYEKL. The ends were cut back, 10 bases at V and 2 bases at J, with 14 bases in the middle. The CDR3 runs to 13 residues. In DNA, the CDR3 is TGCGCCACCGGGACTTTACCCAACTATGGCTACACCTTC. Translated, it gives CATGTLPNYGYTF.

In its sample, this clone ranks as medium-sized. The V call is TRBV14, the J call TRBJ1-4, with TRBD1 identical over 7 bases. V dropped 6 bases and J dropped 5; count of bases not matched to a gene: 9. This CDR3 is 15 amino acids long. Germline V gene sequence: CDR1 SGHDN, CDR2 FVKESK. CDR3 region: CASRGRDSGNEKLFF. CDR3 sequence (DNA): TGTGCCAGCAGAGGCCGGGACAGTGGAAATGAAAAACTGTTTTTT.